The entry below describes one TCR beta chain. This clone was seen a handful of times. No antigen is known for it. Base qualities were left out, and no much larger clone turns up one base away. Each collaborating institution followed its own protocols to collect whole blood in K2EDTA tubes. For TCRbeta analysis, collaborators shipped samples in one of three forms: frozen whole blood, isolated PBMCs, or DNA extracted from either of those sample types. Per the germline V gene, SGHVS is the CDR1 and FQNEAQ is the CDR2. The CDR3 spans 16 residues, from the cysteine through the phenylalanine. Only the CDR3 DNA stays, 48 bases, in frame from base 1. Trimmed from V: 6 bases; trimmed from J: 3 bases; junction bases lacking a gene match: 14. The record originates from a study of blood T cell repertoires in COVID-19 (TCRdb year 2020). About the study as a whole: Samples covering the acute and convalescent phases of COVID-19 were provided by collaborators in the United States, Italy and Spain. The material from the prospective study consisted of cDNA or gDNA derived from T cells, B-cell-depleted T cells, or PBMCs. Deeply sampled blood TCRbeta repertoires from subjects exposed to, actively infected with, or recovered from COVID-19 were included in the dataset. The repertoires were made available in a free public database intended to serve as a resource for research on the immune response to SARS-CoV-2. The samples were drawn from two sources: the first 160 participants of the ongoing ImmuneRACE study, and 1,200 or so subjects contributed by 6 global collaborators. Sample metadata almost always included a de-identified subject ID, COVID-19 status, age in years and sex. Where available, HLA class I and class II types were obtained from metadata supplied by the sample provider rather than from assay-based typing. General conclusions and limits of the study: The quantity of clinical and demographic metadata differed by source and by participant and was supplied without curation.

TCRbeta CDR3 regions were amplified from genomic DNA using the immunoSEQ Assay, a bias-controlled multiplex PCR. As for the authors' bioinformatics: Nucleated cell counts per sample were estimated from amplification of reference gene primers within the assay. Sequence reads were collapsed and filtered to measure the absolute abundance of every unique TCRbeta CDR3 rearrangement. For each sample, productive Simpson clonality was calculated by taking the square root of Simpson's diversity index across productive rearrangements. The table comes from immuneACCESS by way of TCRdb, which keeps in-frame sequences with V and J called. Part of the clones is missing from these tables; in studies checked, under half for an unresolved V gene and the rest for unknown reasons. V and J calls and clone size are those listed in that table; D and trimming were worked out from the DNA. For this sample there are about 74,000 clones; 84% appear just once. The ten largest account for under 15% of the sample.

The receptor's source is a human donor in a cohort sampled during active COVID-19. The chain is made from TRBV7-8 and TRBJ2-7, with 7 bases in between that match TRBD2. The sequencing sample was made of peripheral blood. The nucleotide sequence reads TGTGCCAGCAGTTCGAAAACCGGGGGGTACGACTACGAGCAGTACTTC. Translated, this gives CASSSKTGGYDYEQYF. The CDR3 plus the reference TRBV7-8 and TRBJ2-7 genes for the other parts give the full variable domain: GAGVSQSPRYKVAKRGQDVALRCDPISGHVSLFWYQQALGQGPEFLTYFQNEAQLDKSGLPSDRFFAERPEGSVSTLKIQRTQQEDSAVYLCASSSKTGGYDYEQYFGPGTRLTVT.